This T cell receptor beta chain was obtained from a study of post-analysis software for immune sequencing data. Study summary: There were relapsing-remitting, secondary progressive and progressive-relapsing multiple sclerosis among the disease courses included. Study findings and constraints: Five or six TRBV segments, TRBV5-6, TRBV5-1 and TRBV20-1 among them, were found more frequent in patients than controls. Compared against controls, patients with multiple sclerosis displayed significantly lower normalized Chao1 diversity.

Trimming at V came to 5 bases and at J to 5 bases, leaving 8 bases not matched to a gene. The CDR3 consists of 15 residues. CDR1 is MNHEY, CDR2 SVGAGI, per germline. Carried by the TCR beta cDNA libraries were unique molecular identifiers. TCRdb re-derived calls from the PCR reads in MiXCR, one entry per CDR3 protein. Among over 150,000 distinct CDR3 sequences listed, 30% were seen once. Comments on this clonotype: Its target is unknown.

This rearrangement joins TRBV6-5 to TRBJ1-5; TRBD1 matches 8 bases. Sequencing was done on a sample of blood. The TCR was taken from a girl under 18 with multiple sclerosis. In DNA, the CDR3 is TGTGCCAGCAGTGAGACAGGGGCTTTCGATCAGCCCCAGCATTTT. It translates to CASSETGAFDQPQHF.